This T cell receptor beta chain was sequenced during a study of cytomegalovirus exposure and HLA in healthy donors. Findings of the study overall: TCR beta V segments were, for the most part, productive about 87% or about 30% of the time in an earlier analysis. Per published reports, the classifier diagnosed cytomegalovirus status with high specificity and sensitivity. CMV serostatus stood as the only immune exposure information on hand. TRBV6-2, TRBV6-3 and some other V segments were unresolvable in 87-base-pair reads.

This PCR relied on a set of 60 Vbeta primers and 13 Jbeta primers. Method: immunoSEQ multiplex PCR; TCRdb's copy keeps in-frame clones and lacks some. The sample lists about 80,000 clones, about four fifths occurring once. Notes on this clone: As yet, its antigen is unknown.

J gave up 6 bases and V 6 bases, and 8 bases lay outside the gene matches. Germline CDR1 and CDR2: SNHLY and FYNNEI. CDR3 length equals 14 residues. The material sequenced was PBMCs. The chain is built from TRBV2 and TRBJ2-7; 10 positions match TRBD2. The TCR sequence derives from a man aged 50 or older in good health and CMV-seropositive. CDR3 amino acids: CASSPLAGPGEQYF. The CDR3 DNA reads TGTGCCAGCAGCCCACTAGCGGGACCAGGCGAGCAGTACTTC.